This T cell receptor (beta chain) is from a study of OX40 agonist ivuxolimab in advanced cancers. Background on the study: Clinicians treated patients with ivuxolimab, an agonistic anti-OX40 (CD134) antibody. Every 2 weeks, patients received ivuxolimab intravenously, dosed at 0.01 to 10 mg/kg.

On this clone: Its antigen remains unidentified.

Between the trimmed V and J ends, which lost 5 bases and 0 bases, there was a span of 10 bases. This CDR3 is 15 amino acids long. Germline CDR1 and CDR2: LNHDA and SQIVND (reference sequence). Overall study findings and caveats: Averaging showed that CD8+ T cells had more expanded clones than CD4+ did.

The method was immunoSEQ multiplex PCR; TCRdb's version includes in-frame clones alone and lacks a portion of them. The table records approximately 70,000 clones, approximately 90% of them present only once. V is TRBV19 and J is TRBJ2-2; D is uncertain. The receptor comes from an adult with an advanced solid tumor such as melanoma, head and neck, liver or kidney cancer. The material sequenced was CD4+ or CD8+ T cells sorted from blood, taken in a trial of the OX40 agonist ivuxolimab. The DNA for the CDR3 is TGTGCCAGTAGTTTCCAGTTCGCGAACACCGGGGAGCTGTTTTTT. Residues: CASSFQFANTGELFF.